Each of the 29 T cell receptor beta chains below was sequenced from the same sample in a study of T cells and Merkel cell carcinoma outcomes. Repertoires were generated with immunoSEQ multiplex PCR, while TCRdb's copy carries only in-frame clones and drops some. The table shows 15,000 or so clones, with 85% to 90% occurring only once. Sequencing used tumor tissue from Merkel cell carcinoma. These receptors came from a human donor with Merkel cell carcinoma.

The chain has TRBV12-5 and TRBJ1-1; D ambiguous. Germline V CDR1 and CDR2: LGHNT, FRNRAP. V lost 6 bases to trimming and J lost 4 bases, with 18 bases between them. This CDR3 spans 15 amino acids. The CDR3 bases are TGTGCTAGTGGCTCCCGGGGAGGGCCTATCACTGAAGCTTTCTTT. Amino acids: CASGSRGGPITEAFF.

The V and J genes are TRBV18 and TRBJ2-1, with 8 nucleotides matching TRBD1. There are 14 residues in the CDR3. The V gene end was trimmed by 5 bases and the J gene end by 8 bases; junction bases not matched to a gene: 8. Germline CDR1 is KGHSH and CDR2 is LQKENI. The CDR3, as DNA: TGTGCCAGCTCAATCCGGACAGGGATCGATGAGCAGTTCTTC. Translation gives CASSIRTGIDEQFF. Looking up the rest from reference TRBV18 and TRBJ2-1 gives the full variable domain: NAGVMQNPRHLVRRRGQEARLRCSPMKGHSHVYWYRQLPEEGLKFMVYLQKENIIDESGMPKERFSAEFPKEGPSILRIQQVVRGDSAAYFCASSIRTGIDEQFFGPGTRLTVL.

This clone has a single count. The chain links TRBV2 to TRBJ2-4; TRBD2 matches at 9 bases. Germline V gene data show CDR1 as SNHLY and CDR2 as FYNNEI. The length of the CDR3 is 14 residues. V lost 2 bases and J lost 11; bases outside the gene matches: 7. The CDR3 here is CASSENVLAGLQYF. CDR3 bases: TGTGCCAGCAGTGAAAACGTCCTAGCGGGGCTTCAGTACTTC.

This chain links TRBV2 with TRBJ1-1; D may be TRBD1 (5 bases). V lost 4 bases to trimming and J lost 0 bases, with 9 bases between them. The CDR3 has 14 residues. CDR1 SNHLY and CDR2 FYNNEI come from the germline V gene. The CDR3 reads CASSGRQLNTEAFF. The CDR3 nucleotides are TGTGCCAGCAGTGGGAGACAGTTGAACACTGAAGCTTTCTTT.

The chain has TRBV11-2 and TRBJ1-3; unclear D gene. Germline CDR1 reads SGHAT; CDR2 reads FQNNGV. V gave up 1 base and J gave up 4 bases, with 17 bases separating them. There are 17 residues in the CDR3. CDR3 DNA sequence: TGTGCCAGCAGCTTAGTGAATGTATGGGGTCGGGGAAACACCATATATTTT. This sequence encodes CASSLVNVWGRGNTIYF.

This clone has just one count. V gene TRBV6-1 combines with J gene TRBJ2-1; D uncertain. Per the germline V gene, CDR1 is MNHNS and CDR2 is SASEGT. Trimming removed 4 bases at V and 5 bases at J, with 9 bases between. The CDR3 has 13 residues. The CDR3 spells CASSGKWDNEQFF. The CDR3 DNA reads as TGTGCCAGCAGTGGGAAATGGGACAATGAGCAGTTCTTC.

This chain links TRBV15 with TRBJ1-2, with TRBD1 matching over 8 bases. The germline V gene encodes CDR1 LNHNV and CDR2 YYDKDF (reference sequence). The CDR3 covers 14 residues. The ends lost 3 bases at V and 4 bases at J; junction bases unmatched: 4. The DNA of the CDR3 is TGTGCCACCAGCAGGACAGGGGACCCCTATGGCTACACCTTC. It is translated as CATSRTGDPYGYTF.

The chain is built from TRBV5-1 and TRBJ2-7, with D unclear. The CDR3 is 15 amino acids. From germline, CDR1 is SGHRS and CDR2 YFSETQ. The germline V and J ends were trimmed by 1 base and 7 bases, with 18 bases remaining between them. The CDR3 region has the DNA TGCGCCAGCAGCTTGCCCGGCGCCCTGGTTGAAGAGCAGTACTTC. The encoded protein is CASSLPGALVEEQYF.

V gene TRBV18 combines with J gene TRBJ1-5, with 8 bases aligning to TRBD1. Germline-derived CDR1 and CDR2 are KGHSH and LQKENI. This CDR3 is 14 amino acids long. The V gene end was trimmed by 4 bases and the J gene end by 7 bases; junction bases not matched to a gene: 6. The chain's CDR3 is CASSLTDRDQPQHF. The CDR3 DNA reads TGTGCCAGCTCACTAACGGACAGGGACCAGCCCCAGCATTTT.

The rearrangement joins TRBV5-4 to TRBJ2-1; D perhaps matches TRBD1 (6 bases). With 7 bases removed from V and 2 bases from J, the gap between germline ends came to 13 bases. CDR1 SGHNT and CDR2 YYREEE come from the germline V gene (reference sequence). The CDR3 runs to 14 residues. This CDR3 is CASCTQGTYNEQFF. In nucleotides, the CDR3 is TGTGCCAGCTGTACGCAGGGGACCTACAATGAGCAGTTCTTC.

In regard to this clone: At one of its ends the junction is not consistent with the germline gene, which may arise from a read error. The V call is TRBV7-9, the J call TRBJ2-2; 8 bases fit TRBD2. Germline loops: CDR1 SEHNR, CDR2 FQNEAQ (reference sequence). The CDR3 is 15 amino acids. The CDR3 loop reads CASSGLAGNIGELFF. For the CDR3, the DNA is TGTGCCAGCAGCGGACTAGCAGGGAACATCGGGGAGCTGTTTTTT.

The V call is TRBV29-1, the J call TRBJ1-3; D not resolved. Germline values: CDR1 SQVTM, CDR2 ANQGSEA. The CDR3 totals 15 residues. V was shortened by 6 bases and J by 0 bases, with 15 bases between the two germline ends. The DNA of the CDR3 is TGCAGCGTGATGACACTCGCATCCTCTGGAAACACCATATATTTT. This gives the protein CSVMTLASSGNTIYF.

The chain joins TRBV29-1 to TRBJ1-1; 7 bases fit TRBD1. The V gene end was trimmed by 6 bases and the J gene end by 6 bases; junction bases not matched to a gene: 10. The CDR3 is made up of 13 amino acids. Germline loops: CDR1 SQVTM, CDR2 ANQGSEA. CDR3 protein: CSVADRRRAEAFF. The DNA for the CDR3 is TGCAGCGTGGCGGACAGGCGCAGAGCTGAAGCTTTCTTT.

The chain couples TRBV18 to TRBJ1-2; D might be TRBD1 (6 bases). The V end was cut by 3 bases, the J end by 4 bases, with 21 bases between. The CDR3 runs to 17 residues. Germline CDR1 reads KGHSH; CDR2 reads LQKENI. CDR3 bases: TGTGCCAGCTCACCCCGAGAACAGGGAAGTAGAGGCTATGGCTACACCTTC. This codes for CASSPREQGSRGYGYTF.

This clone was detected only once. The chain is built from TRBV7-6 and TRBJ1-1; the match to TRBD1 covers 9 bases. Germline V gives CDR1 SGHVS, CDR2 FNYEAQ. This CDR3 has 14 residues. The V and J ends lost 7 bases and 1 base, in that order; junction bases with no gene match: 4. This chain's CDR3 is CASILDRGNTEAFF. The CDR3 DNA is TGTGCCAGCATCTTGGACAGGGGGAACACTGAAGCTTTCTTT.

This clone was counted a few times. The rearrangement links TRBV7-9 to TRBJ2-5; D possibly corresponds to TRBD1 (6 bases). The ends were cut back, 3 bases at V and 5 bases at J, with 10 bases in the middle. CDR1 and CDR2 (germline): SEHNR, FQNEAQ (reference sequence). The CDR3 is 13 amino acids. The CDR3 is CASSLDRGETQYF. The CDR3 nucleotides read TGTGCCAGCAGCTTGGATAGGGGGGAGACCCAGTACTTC.

The rearrangement uses TRBV6-9 and TRBJ1-1, with TRBD1 identical over 7 bases. This CDR3 region has 13 residues. Germline CDR1 reads MNHGY; CDR2 reads SVAAGI. V was pared by 8 bases and J by 3 bases, with 6 bases of the junction left unmatched. DNA for the CDR3: TGTGCCAGCCCGACAGGGCGTGACACTGAAGCTTTCTTT. Translating it yields CASPTGRDTEAFF.

This sequence joins TRBV28 and TRBJ1-5, with TRBD1 matching 9 bases. CDR1 is MDHEN and CDR2 is SYDVKM in the germline V gene. CDR3 size: 17 residues. Unmatched junction bases numbered 16, after V lost 6 bases and J lost 7 bases. The CDR3 DNA reads TGTGCCAGCAGCCCTAACCCCCGGGACAGGGCTGGGCAGCCCCAGCATTTT. This codes for CASSPNPRDRAGQPQHF. The full variable domain, with the rest looked up from reference TRBV28 and TRBJ1-5, is DVKVTQSSRYLVKRTGEKVFLECVQDMDHENMFWYRQDPGLGLRLIYFSYDVKMKEKGDIPEGYSVSREKKERFSLILESASTNQTSMYLCASSPNPRDRAGQPQHFGDGTRLSIL.

This chain connects TRBV2 to TRBJ1-4; 8 bases agree with TRBD1. With V trimmed by 6 bases and J by 13 bases, 16 bases remained unmatched. Germline V gene data show CDR1 as SNHLY and CDR2 as FYNNEI. The CDR3 is 15 amino acids. The CDR3 sequence: CASRGQGATNEGLFF. The CDR3 DNA reads TGTGCCAGCAGGGGGCAGGGGGCAACTAATGAAGGACTGTTTTTT.

This clone was counted once. V usage is TRBV11-2 and J usage is TRBJ2-7; no clear D. The V gene lost 4 bases and the J gene lost 2 bases, with 12 bases spanning the gap. The CDR3 runs 14 residues. The germline V gene encodes CDR1 SGHAT and CDR2 FQNNGV. The CDR3 bases are TGTGCCAGCAGCTCCGACCTCAGGACCTACGAGCAGTACTTC. Its translation: CASSSDLRTYEQYF.

The genes are TRBV18 and TRBJ1-5; D possibly corresponds to TRBD1 (6 bases). Deletions cut 2 bases from V and 4 bases from J, with 15 bases between. This CDR3 is 16 amino acids long. The V gene's germline CDR1 is KGHSH and CDR2 LQKENI. The CDR3 DNA reads as TGTGCCAGCTCACCAGGTCACAGGGAAGGGAATCAGCCCCAGCATTTT. This sequence encodes CASSPGHREGNQPQHF.

The table lists this clone with a few counts. This chain links TRBV2 with TRBJ1-6; 9 positions agree with TRBD1. Germline CDR1 is SNHLY and CDR2 is FYNNEI. V lost 8 bases and J lost 6; bases outside the gene matches: 5. This CDR3 contains 14 residues. The CDR3 sequence: CASGPGQGNSPLHF. The CDR3 region has the DNA TGTGCCAGCGGACCGGGACAGGGTAATTCACCCCTCCACTTT. The full variable domain, its missing parts supplied by reference TRBV2 and TRBJ1-6, is EPEVTQTPSHQVTQMGQEVILRCVPISNHLYFYWYRQILGQKVEFLVSFYNNEISEKSEIFDDQFSVERPDGSNFTLKIRSTKLEDSAMYFCASGPGQGNSPLHFGNGTRLTVT.

This chain joins TRBV18 and TRBJ1-5; TRBD1 might be the D (6 bases). Trimming removed 5 bases at V and 1 base at J, with 24 bases between. Germline V gene data show CDR1 as KGHSH and CDR2 as LQKENI. The CDR3 has 19 residues. The CDR3 loop is CASSSYPRTARGSNQPQHF. In DNA form, the CDR3 reads TGTGCCAGCTCATCATACCCCCGGACAGCCCGGGGGAGCAATCAGCCCCAGCATTTT.

This clone was detected a few times. V gene TRBV7-6 combines with J gene TRBJ2-7, with D hard to call. Trimming took off 2 bases at V and 2 bases at J, with 4 bases between the two ends. The CDR3 is 12 residues long. Germline V gives CDR1 SGHVS, CDR2 FNYEAQ. The CDR3 region has the DNA TGTGCCAGCAGCTTAATTCCCTACGAGCAGTACTTC. It specifies CASSLIPYEQYF.

This clone was recorded once. V is TRBV6-1 and J is TRBJ1-1, with TRBD1 identical over 11 bases. CDR3 size: 18 residues. Germline lookup yields CDR1 MNHNS and CDR2 SASEGT. V lost 4 bases, J lost 5 bases, and 15 bases stayed unmatched. CDR3 protein: CASSANYMGQGGTTEAFF. The CDR3 DNA sequence: TGTGCCAGCAGTGCGAACTACATGGGACAGGGGGGAACTACTGAAGCTTTCTTT.

This clone was picked up a small number of times. The identical CDR3 is also encoded by other nucleotide sequences in the sample. J is TRBJ1-1 and V is TRBV5-1; maybe TRBD1 (6 bases). The CDR3 has 14 residues. Trimming pared 0 bases from V and 1 base from J, leaving 7 bases between. CDR1 is SGHRS, CDR2 YFSETQ, per germline. The CDR3: CASSLGQANTEAFF. For the CDR3, the DNA is TGCGCCAGCAGCTTGGGACAGGCGAACACTGAAGCTTTCTTT.

The chain combines TRBV28 with TRBJ1-1; no reliable D call. V gave up 7 bases and J gave up 3 bases, with 6 bases separating them. Germline CDR1 is MDHEN and CDR2 is SYDVKM. The CDR3 covers 11 residues. The CDR3 is CASTLDTEAFF. DNA of the CDR3: TGTGCCAGCACTTTGGACACTGAAGCTTTCTTT. Looking up the rest from reference TRBV28 and TRBJ1-1 gives the full variable domain: DVKVTQSSRYLVKRTGEKVFLECVQDMDHENMFWYRQDPGLGLRLIYFSYDVKMKEKGDIPEGYSVSREKKERFSLILESASTNQTSMYLCASTLDTEAFFGQGTRLTVV.

CDR3 DNA: TGTGCCAGCTTCGGGGCGGGGACTAGCGGCTACGAGCAGTACTTC. It codes for CASFGAGTSGYEQYF. The chain has TRBV5-5 and TRBJ2-7; TRBD2 aligns across 11 bases. This CDR3 is built from 15 residues. Trimming removed 7 bases from V and 3 bases from J; junction bases left unmatched: 9. CDR1 and CDR2 (germline): SGHKS, YYEKEE (reference sequence).

A few counts support this clone. The chain uses TRBV27 and TRBJ2-7; TRBD1 matches at 7 bases. CDR1 is MNHEY, CDR2 SMNVEV, per germline (reference sequence). The CDR3 loop spans 14 amino acids. Trimming removed 6 bases from V and 7 bases from J; junction bases left unmatched: 12. CDR3 region: CASSRSGQLREQYF. DNA for the CDR3: TGTGCCAGCAGCCGCTCGGGACAGCTGAGGGAGCAGTACTTC.